Following are 9 T cell receptor beta chains from one sample sequenced in a study of T cells in Graves' hyperthyroidism and ophthalmopathy. RNA transcripts gave rise to amplified TCR beta CDR3 regions. Using the HTBI primer set, a first-round RT-PCR was run on the TCR CDR3. MiXCR, applied by TCRdb to the multiplex PCR reads, yields one record per CDR3 protein. The sample consists of some 140,000 distinct CDR3 sequences, more than 20% of them appearing once. The sample taken for sequencing was blood. The receptors were gathered from a woman between 50 and 59 years old with Graves' hyperthyroidism that later progressed to Graves' ophthalmopathy.

This clonotype was seen repeatedly, ten times or more. This rearrangement joins TRBV28 to TRBJ2-7, with 9 bases identical to TRBD2. The CDR3 totals 15 residues. Per germline, CDR1 MDHEN and CDR2 SYDVKM. The ends lost 6 bases at V and 7 bases at J; junction bases unmatched: 13. This chain's CDR3 is CASSPTSGTWWEQYF. CDR3 coding DNA: TGTGCCAGCAGCCCGACTAGCGGAACGTGGTGGGAGCAGTACTTC. The variable domain in full, completed from reference TRBV28 and TRBJ2-7, reads DVKVTQSSRYLVKRTGEKVFLECVQDMDHENMFWYRQDPGLGLRLIYFSYDVKMKEKGDIPEGYSVSREKKERFSLILESASTNQTSMYLCASSPTSGTWWEQYFGPGTRLTVT.

V usage is TRBV28 and J usage is TRBJ2-7; D is undetermined. This CDR3 comprises 13 residues. Trimming took 5 bases from V and 7 from J, leaving 15 bases between them. Germline V gives CDR1 MDHEN, CDR2 SYDVKM. CDR3 DNA: TGTGCCAGCAGTCCCCCAAGCTCGCGGGAGCAGTACGTC. It yields the protein CASSPPSSREQYV.

V gene TRBV7-8 combines with J gene TRBJ1-1; D is perhaps TRBD1 (5 bases). This CDR3 contains 14 residues. The germline V gene encodes CDR1 SGHVS and CDR2 FQNEAQ. The V gene lost 2 bases and the J gene lost 3 bases, with 10 bases spanning the gap. CDR3 protein: CASSLKGSYTEAFF. The CDR3 DNA sequence: TGTGCCAGCAGCTTAAAGGGGTCATACACTGAAGCTTTCTTT.

The chain recombines TRBV12-3 or TRBV12-4 with TRBJ2-2; TRBD2 might be the D (6 bases). With 3 bases removed from V and 4 bases from J, the gap between germline ends came to 15 bases. This CDR3 is built from 16 residues. The DNA for the CDR3 is TGTGCCAGCAGTTTTCGGGGGAAAGGTAGCACCGGGGAGCTGTTTTTT. Translating gives CASSFRGKGSTGELFF.

This clonotype showed up just a few times. One end of the junction varies from germline; a read error may be responsible. This chain uses TRBV20-1 with TRBJ2-1; perhaps TRBD2 as D (5 bases). This CDR3 has 13 amino acids. The germline V gene encodes CDR1 DFQATT and CDR2 SNEGSKA (reference sequence). The CDR3 DNA sequence: TGCAGTGCCCCTAGCTTCTCCTACAATGAGCAGTCCTTC. Translated, it gives CSAPSFSYNEQSF.

Regarding this clonotype: A much larger clone differs by one base, so this may be a read error. The chain joins TRBV7-2 to TRBJ1-5, with D tentatively TRBD1 (6 bases). V was pared by 4 bases and J by 3 bases, with 10 bases between. CDR1 and CDR2 (germline): SGHTA, FQGNSA. The CDR3 loop spans 14 amino acids. The CDR3 DNA is TGTGCCAGCAGCTCAGGGACACACAATCAGCCCCAGCATTTT. Protein product: CASSSGTHNQPQHF.

This clonotype has ten or more counts. This chain connects TRBV9 to TRBJ2-2; 7 nucleotides line up with TRBD1. There are 17 residues in the CDR3. Per the germline V gene, CDR1 is SGDLS and CDR2 is YYNGEE. V lost 0 bases and J lost 4; bases outside the gene matches: 9. The CDR3: CASSVAPGQEVTGELFF. Written as DNA, the CDR3 is TGTGCCAGCAGCGTAGCCCCTGGACAGGAGGTCACCGGGGAGCTGTTTTTT.

The table lists this clonotype with a few counts. The chain combines TRBV5-1 with TRBJ1-1; TRBD1 agrees at 10 bases. The CDR3 loop spans 15 amino acids. V trimming: 2 bases; J trimming: 5 bases; junction bases outside the gene matches: 6. Germline values: CDR1 SGHRS, CDR2 YFSETQ. CDR3 residues: CASSLGQGGRTEAFF. The CDR3 DNA reads TGCGCCAGCAGCTTAGGACAGGGGGGAAGGACTGAAGCTTTCTTT.

Points on this clonotype: A much larger clone lies a single base off, so this may be a read error. The J gene is TRBJ1-4, the V gene TRBV29-1; D gene unclear. Germline CDR1 and CDR2: SQVTM and ANQGSEA. The CDR3 is 14 residues long. The CDR3: CSASPGTTNEELFF. CDR3 DNA sequence: TGCAGCGCTTCCCCAGGAACAACTAATGAAGAACTGTTTTTT.